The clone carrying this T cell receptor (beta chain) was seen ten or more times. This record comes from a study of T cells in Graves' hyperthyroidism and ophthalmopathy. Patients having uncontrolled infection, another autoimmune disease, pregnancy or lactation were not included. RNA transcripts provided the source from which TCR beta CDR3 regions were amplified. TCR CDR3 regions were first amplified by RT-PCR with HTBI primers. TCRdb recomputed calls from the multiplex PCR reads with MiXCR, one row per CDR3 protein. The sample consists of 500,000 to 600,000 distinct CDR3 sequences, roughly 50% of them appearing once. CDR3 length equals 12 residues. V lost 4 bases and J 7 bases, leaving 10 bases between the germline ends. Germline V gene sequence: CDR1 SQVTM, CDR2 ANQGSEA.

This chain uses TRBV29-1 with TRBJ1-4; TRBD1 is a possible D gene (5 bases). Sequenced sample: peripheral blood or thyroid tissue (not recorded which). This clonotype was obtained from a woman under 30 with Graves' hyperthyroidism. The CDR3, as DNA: TGCAGCGTTGTCGTAGGGGCTGAAAAACTGTTTTTT. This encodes CSVVVGAEKLFF.